The 31 T cell receptor beta chains presented below share a single source sample, sequenced in a study of T cells after yellow fever vaccination. MiXCR, run by TCRdb on the 5' RACE reads, gives a single entry per CDR3 protein. The data contain just under 600,000 distinct CDR3 sequences, 13% of them singletons. The sample consisted of PBMCs, taken on the day of the yellow fever booster vaccination. Source of these receptors: a man younger than 45 who received the YFV17D yellow fever vaccine.

This clonotype was detected only a few times. V is TRBV29-1 and J is TRBJ1-2; D ambiguous. Looked up from germline, CDR1 is SQVTM and CDR2 is ANQGSEA. This CDR3 region has 12 residues. The V end was cut by 5 bases, the J end by 1 base, with 8 bases between. CDR3 protein: CSVSTSNYGYTF. The CDR3 nucleotides are TGCAGCGTTTCGACGAGTAACTATGGCTACACCTTC.

This chain uses TRBV11-2 with TRBJ2-7; D unresolved. CDR3 size: 14 residues. Germline V CDR1 and CDR2: SGHAT, FQNNGV. The germline V and J ends were trimmed by 5 bases and 2 bases, with 13 bases remaining between them. The CDR3 region is CASSLGPYTYEQYF. For the CDR3, the DNA is TGTGCCAGCAGCCTCGGCCCTTATACCTACGAGCAGTACTTC.

The chain uses TRBV5-1 and TRBJ2-3, with 8 bases aligning to TRBD1. The CDR3 has 16 amino acids. V lost 3 bases, J lost 4 bases, and 10 bases stayed unmatched. Germline V gene data show CDR1 as SGHRS and CDR2 as YFSETQ. The chain's CDR3 is CASSWGQVKVPDTQYF. CDR3 bases: TGCGCCAGCAGCTGGGGACAGGTGAAGGTTCCAGATACGCAGTATTTT.

This clonotype has only a few counts. The chain combines TRBV20-1 with TRBJ2-3, with a tentative D call TRBD2 (5 bases). V was clipped by 7 bases and J by 3 bases, with 17 bases between them. The CDR3 extends over 14 amino acids. Germline V CDR1 and CDR2: DFQATT, SNEGSKA (reference sequence). CDR3 coding DNA: TGCAGTGTGATAGCAGGAGGAAGGACAGATACGCAGTATTTT. This sequence encodes CSVIAGGRTDTQYF.

This clonotype was recorded a few times. The J gene is TRBJ2-5, the V gene TRBV20-1; TRBD1 agrees at 7 bases. The CDR3 loop spans 14 amino acids. CDR1 is DFQATT, CDR2 SNEGSKA, per germline (reference sequence). Losses at the gene ends were 3 bases for V and 1 base for J; bases not matched to a gene: 5. For the CDR3, the DNA is TGCAGTGCTAGTTCAGGGACAGTCCAAGAGACCCAGTACTTC. Translating gives CSASSGTVQETQYF.

The chain uses TRBV19 and TRBJ1-1; weak D call: TRBD1 (5 bases). This CDR3 contains 14 residues. V lost 0 bases, J lost 4 bases, and 9 bases lay in between. Per germline, CDR1 LNHDA and CDR2 SQIVND (reference sequence). CDR3 bases: TGTGCCAGTAGTATAGAAAGGGGACCCACTGAAGCTTTCTTT. This encodes CASSIERGPTEAFF.

The V and J genes are TRBV7-2 and TRBJ2-7, with 12 positions matching TRBD2. The CDR3 covers 14 residues. In germline, CDR1 is SGHTA, CDR2 FQGNSA. The trim removed 1 base at V and 12 bases at J, leaving 7 bases unmatched. Written as DNA, the CDR3 is TGTGCCAGCAGCTTAGGGCTAGCGGGAGGGCCACCGTACTTC. Encoded protein: CASSLGLAGGPPYF.

The gene calls are TRBV5-5 and TRBJ2-3; no clear D gene. With 0 bases removed from V and 4 bases from J, the gap between germline ends came to 15 bases. The V gene's germline CDR1 is SGHKS and CDR2 YYEKEE (reference sequence). This CDR3 spans 16 amino acids. The CDR3 DNA follows: TGTGCCAGCAGCTTGGACATTATATATGAATCAGATACGCAGTATTTT. It is translated as CASSLDIIYESDTQYF.

The table lists this clonotype with a few counts. The gene calls are TRBV12-3 or TRBV12-4 and TRBJ1-3, with D unresolved. This CDR3 spans 17 amino acids. V was shortened by 6 bases and J by 0 bases, with 18 bases between the two germline ends. As DNA, the CDR3 is TGTGCCAGCAGCCACCCGGCCGCCGCCTTCTCTGGAAACACCATATATTTT. Protein: CASSHPAAAFSGNTIYF.

This sequence joins TRBV12-3 or TRBV12-4 and TRBJ2-1; 7 positions agree with TRBD2. The CDR3 has 14 residues. The J segment lost 7 bases and the V segment lost 2 bases, leaving 5 bases of the junction unmatched. This chain's CDR3 is CASSLFGGRNEQFF. The CDR3 DNA reads TGTGCCAGCAGTTTATTCGGGGGGAGGAATGAGCAGTTCTTC.

The V gene is TRBV5-1, the J gene TRBJ1-1; D call uncertain. Germline CDR1 and CDR2: SGHRS and YFSETQ. The CDR3 sequence is 16 residues long. The V gene lost 0 bases and the J gene lost 1 base, with 13 bases spanning the gap. The CDR3 loop is CASSLGVGSPNTEAFF. The CDR3 coding sequence is TGCGCCAGCAGCTTGGGGGTCGGGAGCCCGAACACTGAAGCTTTCTTT. Looking up the rest from reference TRBV5-1 and TRBJ1-1 gives the full variable domain: KAGVTQTPRYLIKTRGQQVTLSCSPISGHRSVSWYQQTPGQGLQFLFEYFSETQRNKGNFPGRFSGRQFSNSRSEMNVSTLELGDSALYLCASSLGVGSPNTEAFFGQGTRLTVV.

This clonotype has only a few counts. The chain has TRBV2 and TRBJ2-7, with D uncertain. Trimming took off 7 bases at V and 2 bases at J, with 6 bases between the two ends. Germline V gene lookup returns CDR1 SNHLY and CDR2 FYNNEI. CDR3 length equals 11 residues. CDR3 region: CASMIAYEQYF. The CDR3 DNA sequence: TGTGCCAGCATGATTGCCTACGAGCAGTACTTC.

The chain employs TRBV7-2 and TRBJ2-1, with a possible D match to TRBD2 (5 bases). The CDR3 sequence is 16 residues long. Germline V gene data show CDR1 as SGHTA and CDR2 as FQGNSA. V was pared by 3 bases and J by 6 bases, with 18 bases between. The CDR3 protein is CASSFTSREGGNEQFF. The CDR3 region has the DNA TGTGCCAGCAGCTTTACCTCTCGGGAAGGCGGCAATGAGCAGTTCTTC.

This clonotype was picked up a small number of times. This chain uses TRBV20-1 with TRBJ2-7; D unresolved. CDR1 is DFQATT, CDR2 SNEGSKA, per germline (reference sequence). The CDR3 is made up of 13 amino acids. DNA of the CDR3: TGCAGAAATCGCTACACCAATGCCTACGAGCAGTACTTC. Translated: CRNRYTNAYEQYF.

The chain recombines TRBV20-1 with TRBJ2-1; TRBD1 agrees at 11 bases. Germline trimming cut 6 bases from V and 6 bases from J; bases unmatched to any gene: 1. This CDR3 has 12 residues. Per the germline V gene, CDR1 is DFQATT and CDR2 is SNEGSKA (reference sequence). CDR3 sequence (DNA): TGCAGTGCGGACAGGGGGCCCAATGAGCAGTTCTTC. This sequence encodes CSADRGPNEQFF.

This clonotype has just a few counts. The rearrangement joins TRBV7-2 to TRBJ2-1, with 7 bases identical to TRBD2. Trimming cost V 1 base and J 2 bases; bases outside gene matches: 5. The CDR3 has 16 residues. Germline V gene data show CDR1 as SGHTA and CDR2 as FQGNSA. CDR3 coding DNA: TGTGCCAGCAGCTTAGGATGGCGGGAGCCCTACAATGAGCAGTTCTTC. Amino acid sequence: CASSLGWREPYNEQFF.

The table lists this clonotype with many counts. The J gene is TRBJ1-5, the V gene TRBV12-3 or TRBV12-4; possibly TRBD1 for D (5 bases). V shed 5 bases and J shed 0 bases, with 14 bases lying between them. This CDR3 comprises 16 residues. CDR3 protein: CASSKTWGDSNQPQHF. Written as DNA, the CDR3 is TGTGCCAGCAGTAAGACGTGGGGGGATAGCAATCAGCCCCAGCATTTT.

The rearrangement links TRBV7-2 to TRBJ2-7; D tentatively fits TRBD1 or TRBD2 (5 bases each). The V gene's germline CDR1 is SGHTA and CDR2 FQGNSA. The CDR3 runs 14 residues. Between the trimmed V and J ends, which lost 3 bases and 2 bases, there was a span of 11 bases. DNA for the CDR3: TGTGCCAGCAGCTTGAGGGGAGAACCCTACGAGCAGTACTTC. Residues: CASSLRGEPYEQYF.

This clonotype was detected a few times. CDR3 sequence reads: CASTRGGDNYEQYF. CDR3 nucleotide sequence: TGCGCCAGCACCAGGGGGGGGGATAACTACGAGCAGTACTTC. This chain uses TRBV5-1 with TRBJ2-7; D may match TRBD1 or TRBD2 (7 bases each). Germline V gene sequence: CDR1 SGHRS, CDR2 YFSETQ. Trimming took off 6 bases at V and 3 bases at J, with 16 bases between the two ends. The CDR3 has 14 residues.

The rearrangement joins TRBV18 to TRBJ2-3; D not certain. The germline V and J ends were trimmed by 2 bases and 2 bases, with 8 bases remaining between them. The CDR3 is 14 amino acids. The germline gives CDR1 KGHSH, CDR2 LQKENI. In DNA, the CDR3 is TGTGCCAGCTCACCATCGGAAGTCACAGATACGCAGTATTTT. It yields the protein CASSPSEVTDTQYF.

The sample holds a few counts of this clonotype. The chain is built from TRBV15 and TRBJ1-5; D remains ambiguous. V lost 7 bases and J lost 1, with 11 bases in between. The germline gives CDR1 LNHNV, CDR2 YYDKDF (reference sequence). CDR3 length: 14 amino acids. The CDR3 DNA reads TGTGCCACCAAAAACCCTGCAAGCAATCAGCCCCAGCATTTT. This translates into CATKNPASNQPQHF.

The genes are TRBV20-1 and TRBJ2-7, with unresolved D. V was cut by 6 bases and J by 3 bases, with 12 bases left in between. There are 12 residues in the CDR3. Germline V gene lookup returns CDR1 DFQATT and CDR2 SNEGSKA (reference sequence). The CDR3 DNA reads as TGCAGTGCCTCCTTGTGGGGCTACGAGCAGTACTTC. Encoded protein: CSASLWGYEQYF.

The chain links TRBV7-8 to TRBJ2-4, with D maybe TRBD2 (5 bases). Germline CDR1 SGHVS, CDR2 FQNEAQ. The V end lost 0 bases, the J end lost 15 bases, and 18 bases lay between the germline ends. This CDR3 spans 14 amino acids. CDR3 in DNA: TGTGCCAGCAGCTTAGCGGCGAGGGCCCGGAGCTGGTACTTC. Translation: CASSLAARARSWYF.

The V and J genes are TRBV9 and TRBJ2-5; TRBD2 agrees at 8 bases. The CDR3 totals 17 residues. Germline CDR1 reads SGDLS; CDR2 reads YYNGEE. The V gene end was trimmed by 0 bases and the J gene end by 3 bases; junction bases not matched to a gene: 10. The CDR3 sequence: CASSVAPTSGLKETQYF. CDR3 bases: TGTGCCAGCAGCGTAGCTCCTACTAGCGGACTAAAAGAGACCCAGTACTTC.

In this sample, this clonotype turned up a few times. The chain joins TRBV12-3 or TRBV12-4 to TRBJ2-7, with D possibly being TRBD1 (7 bases). The germline V and J ends were trimmed by 5 bases and 3 bases, with 14 bases remaining between them. The CDR3 spans 14 residues. CDR3 DNA sequence: TGTGCCAGCAGTACAGGGGACTTTTACTACGAGCAGTACTTC. Translating it yields CASSTGDFYYEQYF.

This clonotype was seen a handful of times. CDR3 sequence (DNA): TGCAGTGCTCCCGGCCTCTATGGCTACACCTTC. Protein product: CSAPGLYGYTF. This chain links TRBV20-1 with TRBJ1-2; D is unresolved. Per germline, CDR1 DFQATT and CDR2 SNEGSKA (reference sequence). CDR3 length: 11 amino acids. The V gene lost 5 bases and the J gene lost 4 bases, with 8 bases spanning the gap.

This clonotype occurred a few times. The chain joins TRBV20-1 to TRBJ2-1; 7 nucleotides match TRBD2. Trimming at V came to 6 bases and at J to 6 bases, leaving 11 bases not matched to a gene. From germline, CDR1 is DFQATT and CDR2 SNEGSKA (reference sequence). The CDR3 has 14 amino acids. This CDR3 reads CSADPAGDINEQFF. The CDR3 DNA follows: TGCAGTGCCGACCCTGCGGGAGATATCAATGAGCAGTTCTTC.

This chain joins TRBV11-2 and TRBJ1-2; D is ambiguous. Trimming removed 0 bases at V and 8 bases at J, with 13 bases between. The CDR3 is 14 residues long. Germline CDR1 reads SGHAT; CDR2 reads FQNNGV. The CDR3 region is CASSLEGVAGGYTF. CDR3 DNA sequence: TGTGCCAGCAGCTTAGAAGGCGTGGCAGGAGGCTACACCTTC.

This clonotype was seen just once. The rearrangement uses TRBV15 and TRBJ2-4; unclear D gene. V lost 3 bases, J lost 5 bases, and 8 bases lay in between. There are 13 residues in the CDR3. Germline assignment: CDR1 LNHNV and CDR2 YYDKDF (reference sequence). In DNA form, the CDR3 reads TGTGCCACCAGCAGTGACCGAGAAAACATTCAGTACTTC. This gives the protein CATSSDRENIQYF.

This clonotype showed up just a few times. CDR3 bases: TGTGCCAGCAGCATCGACTACTCTGGGGCCAACGTCCTGACTTTC. It yields the protein CASSIDYSGANVLTF. The gene calls are TRBV5-4 and TRBJ2-6, with D possibly matching TRBD2 (5 bases). V was shortened by 4 bases and J by 0 bases, with 8 bases between the two germline ends. Germline lookup yields CDR1 SGHNT and CDR2 YYREEE (reference sequence). The CDR3 totals 15 residues.

The gene calls are TRBV5-1 and TRBJ2-1, with TRBD2 matching 12 bases. With V trimmed by 5 bases and J by 5 bases, 5 bases remained unmatched. Germline V gene lookup returns CDR1 SGHRS and CDR2 YFSETQ. The CDR3 is made up of 15 amino acids. The CDR3 region is CASRLGLAGNNEQFF. CDR3 coding DNA: TGCGCCAGCAGACTCGGACTAGCGGGGAACAATGAGCAGTTCTTC.